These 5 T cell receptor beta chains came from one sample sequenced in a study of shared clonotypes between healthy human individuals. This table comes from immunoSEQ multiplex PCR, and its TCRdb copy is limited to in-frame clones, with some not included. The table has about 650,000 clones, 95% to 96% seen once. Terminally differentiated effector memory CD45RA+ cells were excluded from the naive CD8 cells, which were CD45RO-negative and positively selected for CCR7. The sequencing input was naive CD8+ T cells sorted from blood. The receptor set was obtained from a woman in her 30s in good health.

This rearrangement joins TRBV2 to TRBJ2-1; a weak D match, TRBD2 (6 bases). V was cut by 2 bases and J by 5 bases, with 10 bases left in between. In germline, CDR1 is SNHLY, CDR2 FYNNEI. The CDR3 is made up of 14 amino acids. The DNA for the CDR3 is TGTGCCAGCAGTGAAAGGGCTAGCGACAATGAGCAGTTCTTC. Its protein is CASSERASDNEQFF.

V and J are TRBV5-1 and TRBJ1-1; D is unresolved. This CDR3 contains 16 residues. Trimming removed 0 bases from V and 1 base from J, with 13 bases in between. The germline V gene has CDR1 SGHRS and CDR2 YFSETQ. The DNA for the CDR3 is TGCGCCAGCAGCTTGGGAGGTCTATCGTGGAACACTGAAGCTTTCTTT. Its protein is CASSLGGLSWNTEAFF.

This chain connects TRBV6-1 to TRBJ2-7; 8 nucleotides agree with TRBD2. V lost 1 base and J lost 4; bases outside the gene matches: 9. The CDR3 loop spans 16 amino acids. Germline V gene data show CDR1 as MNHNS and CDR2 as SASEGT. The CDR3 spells CASSEGGGLNLYEQYF. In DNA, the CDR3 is TGTGCCAGCAGTGAAGGCGGGGGGCTTAATTTATACGAGCAGTACTTC.

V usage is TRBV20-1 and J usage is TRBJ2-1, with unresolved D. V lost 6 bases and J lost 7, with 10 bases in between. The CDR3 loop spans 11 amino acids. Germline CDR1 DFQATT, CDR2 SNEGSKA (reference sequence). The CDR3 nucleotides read TGCAGTGCCCCGAAGCAGAATGAGCAGTTCTTC. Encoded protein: CSAPKQNEQFF.

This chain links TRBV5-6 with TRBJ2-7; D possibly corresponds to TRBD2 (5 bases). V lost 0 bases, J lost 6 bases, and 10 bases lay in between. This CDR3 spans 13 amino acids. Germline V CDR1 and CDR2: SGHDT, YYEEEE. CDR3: CASSLVEASEQYF. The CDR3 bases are TGTGCCAGCAGCTTGGTGGAGGCGAGCGAGCAGTACTTC.